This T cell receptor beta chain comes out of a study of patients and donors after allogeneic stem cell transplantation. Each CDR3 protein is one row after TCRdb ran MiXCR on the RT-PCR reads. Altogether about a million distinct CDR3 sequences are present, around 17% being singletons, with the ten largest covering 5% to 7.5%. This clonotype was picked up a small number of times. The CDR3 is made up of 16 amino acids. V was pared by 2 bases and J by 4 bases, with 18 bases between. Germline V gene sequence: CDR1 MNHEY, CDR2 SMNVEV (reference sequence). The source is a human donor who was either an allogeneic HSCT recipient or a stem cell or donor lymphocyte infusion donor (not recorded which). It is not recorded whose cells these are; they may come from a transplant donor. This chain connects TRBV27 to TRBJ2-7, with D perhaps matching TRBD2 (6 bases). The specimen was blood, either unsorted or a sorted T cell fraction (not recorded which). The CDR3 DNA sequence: TGTGCCAGCAGTTTAGGAGGGGATAGACGGGTTTACGAGCAGTACTTC. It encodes CASSLGGDRRVYEQYF.